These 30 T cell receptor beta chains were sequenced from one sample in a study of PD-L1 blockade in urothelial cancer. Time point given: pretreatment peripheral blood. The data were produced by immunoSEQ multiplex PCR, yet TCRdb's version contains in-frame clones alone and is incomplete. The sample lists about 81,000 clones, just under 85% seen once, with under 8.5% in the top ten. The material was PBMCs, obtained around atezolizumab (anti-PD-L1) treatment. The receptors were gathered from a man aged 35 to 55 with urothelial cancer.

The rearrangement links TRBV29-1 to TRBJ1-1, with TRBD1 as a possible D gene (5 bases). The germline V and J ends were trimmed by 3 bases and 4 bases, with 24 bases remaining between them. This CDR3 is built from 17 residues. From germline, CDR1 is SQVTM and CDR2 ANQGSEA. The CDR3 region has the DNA TGCAGCGTTGACGGAGTTACTCGGGGGGGTAGTAGCACTGAAGCTTTCTTT. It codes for CSVDGVTRGGSSTEAFF.

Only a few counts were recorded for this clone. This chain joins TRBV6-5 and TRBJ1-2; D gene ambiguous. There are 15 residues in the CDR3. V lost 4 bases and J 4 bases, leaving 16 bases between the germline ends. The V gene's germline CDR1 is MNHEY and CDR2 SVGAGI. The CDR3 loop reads CASSSSGAPPYGYTF. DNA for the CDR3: TGTGCCAGCAGTTCCTCCGGAGCCCCTCCCTATGGCTACACCTTC.

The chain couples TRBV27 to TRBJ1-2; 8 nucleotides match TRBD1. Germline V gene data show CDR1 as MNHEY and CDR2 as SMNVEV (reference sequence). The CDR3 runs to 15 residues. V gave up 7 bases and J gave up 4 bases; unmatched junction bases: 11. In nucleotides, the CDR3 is TGTGCCAGCAACCCGGCAGGGGGCGCGTTCTATGGCTACACCTTC. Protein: CASNPAGGAFYGYTF.

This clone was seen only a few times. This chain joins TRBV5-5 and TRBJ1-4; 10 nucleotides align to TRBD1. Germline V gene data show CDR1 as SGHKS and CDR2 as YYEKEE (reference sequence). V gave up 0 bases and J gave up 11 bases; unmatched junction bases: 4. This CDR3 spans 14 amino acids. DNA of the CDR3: TGTGCCAGCAGCTTGGGACAGGGGGCAAGGAAACTGTTTTTT. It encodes CASSLGQGARKLFF.

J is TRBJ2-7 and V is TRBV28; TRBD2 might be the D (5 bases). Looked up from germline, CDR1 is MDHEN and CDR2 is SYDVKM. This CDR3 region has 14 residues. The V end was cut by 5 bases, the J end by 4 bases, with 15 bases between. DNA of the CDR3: TGTGCCAGCAGTGAAACTAGTTACGAGTACGAGCAGTACTTC. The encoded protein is CASSETSYEYEQYF.

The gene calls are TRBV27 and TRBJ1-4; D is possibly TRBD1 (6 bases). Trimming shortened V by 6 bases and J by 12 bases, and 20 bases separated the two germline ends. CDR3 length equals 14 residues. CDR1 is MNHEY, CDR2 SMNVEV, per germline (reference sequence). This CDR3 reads CASSDLTGYAELFF. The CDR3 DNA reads TGTGCCAGCAGCGACCTGACAGGCTACGCGGAACTGTTTTTT.

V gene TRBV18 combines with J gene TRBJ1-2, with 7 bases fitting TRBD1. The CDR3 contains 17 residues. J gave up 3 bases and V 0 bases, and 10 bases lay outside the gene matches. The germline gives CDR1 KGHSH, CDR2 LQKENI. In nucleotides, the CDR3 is TGTGCCAGCTCACCACCGGTGGGGGACAGCTACGACTATGGCTACACCTTC. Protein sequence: CASSPPVGDSYDYGYTF.

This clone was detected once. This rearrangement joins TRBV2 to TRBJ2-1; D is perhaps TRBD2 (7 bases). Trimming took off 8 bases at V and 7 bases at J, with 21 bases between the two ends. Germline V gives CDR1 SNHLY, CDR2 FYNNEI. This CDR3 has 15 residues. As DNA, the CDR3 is TGTGCCAGCCGGGTCGGACTAGGAGGGGGGAATGAGCAGTTCTTC. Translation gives CASRVGLGGGNEQFF.

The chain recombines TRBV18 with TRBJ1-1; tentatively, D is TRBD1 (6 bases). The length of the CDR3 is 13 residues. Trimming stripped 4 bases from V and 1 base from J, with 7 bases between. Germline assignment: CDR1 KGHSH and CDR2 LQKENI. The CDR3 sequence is CASSQGGNTEAFF. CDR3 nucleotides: TGTGCCAGCTCACAAGGGGGGAACACTGAAGCTTTCTTT.

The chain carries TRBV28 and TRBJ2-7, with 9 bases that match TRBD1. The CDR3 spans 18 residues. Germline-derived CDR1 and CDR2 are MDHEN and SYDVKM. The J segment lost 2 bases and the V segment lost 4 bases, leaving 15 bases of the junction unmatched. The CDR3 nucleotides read TGTGCCAGCAGTTCATTTTGGACAGGGGTGGATACGACCTACGAGCAGTACTTC. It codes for CASSSFWTGVDTTYEQYF.

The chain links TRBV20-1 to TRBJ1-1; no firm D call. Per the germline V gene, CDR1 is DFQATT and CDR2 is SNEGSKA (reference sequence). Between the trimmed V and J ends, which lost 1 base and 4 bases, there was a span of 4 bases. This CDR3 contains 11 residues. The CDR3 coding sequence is TGCAGTGCTAGAGCCTCCACTGAAGCTTTCTTT. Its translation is CSARASTEAFF.

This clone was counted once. CDR3 residues: CASSQRRGSAFF. The CDR3, as DNA: TGTGCCAGCAGCCAAAGGCGGGGATCTGCTTTCTTT. The V gene is TRBV7-2, the J gene TRBJ1-1, with D hard to call. V was shortened by 5 bases and J by 11 bases, with 15 bases between the two germline ends. CDR1 and CDR2 from the germline V gene are SGHTA and FQGNSA. There are 12 residues in the CDR3.

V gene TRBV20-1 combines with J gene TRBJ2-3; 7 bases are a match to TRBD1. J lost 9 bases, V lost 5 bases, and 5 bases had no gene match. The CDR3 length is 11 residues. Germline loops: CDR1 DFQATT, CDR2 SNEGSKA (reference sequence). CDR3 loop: CSASTGVTQYF. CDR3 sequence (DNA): TGCAGTGCTTCCACAGGGGTGACGCAGTATTTT.

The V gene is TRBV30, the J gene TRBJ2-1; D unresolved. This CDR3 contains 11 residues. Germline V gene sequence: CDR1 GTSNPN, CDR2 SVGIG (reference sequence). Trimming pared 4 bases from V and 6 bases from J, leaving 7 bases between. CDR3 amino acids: CAWTSINEQFF. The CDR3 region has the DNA TGTGCCTGGACTAGTATCAATGAGCAGTTCTTC.

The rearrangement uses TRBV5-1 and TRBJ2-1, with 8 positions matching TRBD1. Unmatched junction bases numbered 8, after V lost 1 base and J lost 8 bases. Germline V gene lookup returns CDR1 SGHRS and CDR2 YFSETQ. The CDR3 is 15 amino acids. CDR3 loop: CASSLQGQGIHEQFF. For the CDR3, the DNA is TGCGCCAGCAGCTTGCAAGGACAGGGTATCCATGAGCAGTTCTTC.

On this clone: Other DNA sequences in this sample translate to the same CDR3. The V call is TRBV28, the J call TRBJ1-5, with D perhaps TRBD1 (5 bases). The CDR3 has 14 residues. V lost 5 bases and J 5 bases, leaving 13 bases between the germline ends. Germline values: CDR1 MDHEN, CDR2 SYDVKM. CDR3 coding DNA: TGTGCCAGCAGTCTCCCGGGGGGACATCAGCCCCAGCATTTT. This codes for CASSLPGGHQPQHF.

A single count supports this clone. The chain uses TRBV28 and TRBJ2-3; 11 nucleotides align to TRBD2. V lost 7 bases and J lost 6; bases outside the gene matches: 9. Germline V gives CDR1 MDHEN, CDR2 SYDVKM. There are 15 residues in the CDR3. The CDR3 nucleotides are TGTGCCAGCACCTTCTCTAGCGGGAGGATCGATACGCAGTATTTT. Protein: CASTFSSGRIDTQYF.

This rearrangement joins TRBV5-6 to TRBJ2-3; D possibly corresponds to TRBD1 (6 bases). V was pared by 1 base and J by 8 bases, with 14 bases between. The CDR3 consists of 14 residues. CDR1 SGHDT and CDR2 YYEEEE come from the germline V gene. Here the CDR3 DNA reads TGTGCCAGCAGCTTGCGGCCAGTAGGGGGTACGCAGTATTTT. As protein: CASSLRPVGGTQYF.

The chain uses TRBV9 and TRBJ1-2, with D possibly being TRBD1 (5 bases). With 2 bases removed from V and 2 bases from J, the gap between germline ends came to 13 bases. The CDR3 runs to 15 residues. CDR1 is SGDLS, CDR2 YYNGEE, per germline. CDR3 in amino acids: CASSVANGGNYGYTF. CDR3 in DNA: TGTGCCAGCAGCGTGGCTAACGGGGGGAACTATGGCTACACCTTC. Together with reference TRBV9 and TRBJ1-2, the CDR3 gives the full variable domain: DSGVTQTPKHLITATGQRVTLRCSPRSGDLSVYWYQQSLDQGLQFLIQYYNGEERAKGNILERFSAQQFPDLHSELNLSSLELGDSALYFCASSVANGGNYGYTFGSGTRLTVV.

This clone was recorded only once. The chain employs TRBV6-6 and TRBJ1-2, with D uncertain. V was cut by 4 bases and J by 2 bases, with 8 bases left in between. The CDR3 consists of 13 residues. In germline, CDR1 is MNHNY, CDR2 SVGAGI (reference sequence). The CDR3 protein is CASSFAQNYGYTF. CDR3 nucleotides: TGTGCCAGCAGTTTCGCCCAGAACTATGGCTACACCTTC.

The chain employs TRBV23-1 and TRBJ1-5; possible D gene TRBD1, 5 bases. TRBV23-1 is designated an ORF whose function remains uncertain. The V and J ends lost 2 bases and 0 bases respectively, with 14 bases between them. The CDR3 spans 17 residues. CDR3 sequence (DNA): TGCGCCAGCAGTCAACTACTCAGGGTACATAGCAATCAGCCCCAGCATTTT. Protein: CASSQLLRVHSNQPQHF.

CDR3 region: CASSALPGQGDHEQYF. CDR3 nucleotide sequence: TGTGCCAGCAGCGCGCTACCGGGACAGGGGGACCACGAGCAGTACTTC. The J gene is TRBJ2-7, the V gene TRBV9; TRBD1 matches at 11 bases. The junction had 10 bases not matched to a gene; V was cut back by 3 bases and J by 5 bases. The CDR3 length is 16 residues. The germline V gene has CDR1 SGDLS and CDR2 YYNGEE. Based on the CDR3 plus reference TRBV9 and TRBJ2-7, the full variable domain is DSGVTQTPKHLITATGQRVTLRCSPRSGDLSVYWYQQSLDQGLQFLIQYYNGEERAKGNILERFSAQQFPDLHSELNLSSLELGDSALYFCASSALPGQGDHEQYFGPGTRLTVT.

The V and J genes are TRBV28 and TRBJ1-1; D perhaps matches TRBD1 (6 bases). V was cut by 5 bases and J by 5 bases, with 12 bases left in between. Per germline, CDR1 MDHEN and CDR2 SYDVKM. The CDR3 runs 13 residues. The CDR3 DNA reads TGTGCCAGCAGTACCAGGGGACGGACTGAAGCTTTCTTT. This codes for CASSTRGRTEAFF.

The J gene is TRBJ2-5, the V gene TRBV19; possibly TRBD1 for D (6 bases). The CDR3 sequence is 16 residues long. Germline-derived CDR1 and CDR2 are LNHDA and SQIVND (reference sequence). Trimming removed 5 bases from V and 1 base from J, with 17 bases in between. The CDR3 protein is CASSHRGGRLQETQYF. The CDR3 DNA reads TGTGCCAGTAGTCATCGAGGGGGTCGGCTCCAAGAGACCCAGTACTTC.

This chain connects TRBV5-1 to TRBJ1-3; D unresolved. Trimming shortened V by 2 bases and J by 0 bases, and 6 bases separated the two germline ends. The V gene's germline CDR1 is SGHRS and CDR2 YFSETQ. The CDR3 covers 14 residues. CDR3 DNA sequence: TGCGCCAGCAGCTTCGGGGACTCTGGAAACACCATATATTTT. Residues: CASSFGDSGNTIYF. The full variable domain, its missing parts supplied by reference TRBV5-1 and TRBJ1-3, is KAGVTQTPRYLIKTRGQQVTLSCSPISGHRSVSWYQQTPGQGLQFLFEYFSETQRNKGNFPGRFSGRQFSNSRSEMNVSTLELGDSALYLCASSFGDSGNTIYFGEGSWLTVV.

CDR3 amino acids: CASSLDPGLEQYF. The CDR3 DNA reads TGCGCCAGCAGCTTGGATCCAGGACTCGAGCAGTACTTC. This rearrangement joins TRBV5-1 to TRBJ2-7; D is possibly TRBD2 (5 bases). This CDR3 is 13 amino acids long. V was cut by 0 bases and J by 6 bases, with 10 bases left in between. The germline CDR1 and CDR2 sequences are SGHRS and YFSETQ. Combining the CDR3 with reference TRBV5-1 and TRBJ2-7 gives the whole variable domain KAGVTQTPRYLIKTRGQQVTLSCSPISGHRSVSWYQQTPGQGLQFLFEYFSETQRNKGNFPGRFSGRQFSNSRSEMNVSTLELGDSALYLCASSLDPGLEQYFGPGTRLTVT.

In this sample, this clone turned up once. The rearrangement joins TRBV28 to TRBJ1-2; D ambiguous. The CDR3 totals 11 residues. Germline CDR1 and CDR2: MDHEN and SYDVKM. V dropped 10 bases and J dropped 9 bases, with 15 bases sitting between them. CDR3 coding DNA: TGTGCCATTAGCCGGTTGAACAGCTACACCTTC. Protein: CAISRLNSYTF.

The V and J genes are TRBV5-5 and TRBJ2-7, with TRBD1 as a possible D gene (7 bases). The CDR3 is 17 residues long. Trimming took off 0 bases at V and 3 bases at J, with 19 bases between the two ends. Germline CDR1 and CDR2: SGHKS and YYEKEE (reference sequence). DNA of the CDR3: TGTGCCAGCAGCTTGGTGGGGGGTACAGGGGCCGTCTACGAGCAGTACTTC. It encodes CASSLVGGTGAVYEQYF.

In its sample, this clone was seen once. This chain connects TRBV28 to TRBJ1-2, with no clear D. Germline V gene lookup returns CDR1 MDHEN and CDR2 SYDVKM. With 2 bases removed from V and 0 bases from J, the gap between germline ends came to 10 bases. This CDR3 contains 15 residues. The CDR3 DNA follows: TGTGCCAGCAGTTTAGAGGGCCCACCTAACTATGGCTACACCTTC. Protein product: CASSLEGPPNYGYTF.

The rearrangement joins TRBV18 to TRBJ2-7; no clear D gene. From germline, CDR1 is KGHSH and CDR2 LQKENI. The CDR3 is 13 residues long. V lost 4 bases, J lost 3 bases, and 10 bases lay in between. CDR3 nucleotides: TGTGCCAGCTCACATCCCTCGAGCTACGAGCAGTACTTC. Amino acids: CASSHPSSYEQYF.